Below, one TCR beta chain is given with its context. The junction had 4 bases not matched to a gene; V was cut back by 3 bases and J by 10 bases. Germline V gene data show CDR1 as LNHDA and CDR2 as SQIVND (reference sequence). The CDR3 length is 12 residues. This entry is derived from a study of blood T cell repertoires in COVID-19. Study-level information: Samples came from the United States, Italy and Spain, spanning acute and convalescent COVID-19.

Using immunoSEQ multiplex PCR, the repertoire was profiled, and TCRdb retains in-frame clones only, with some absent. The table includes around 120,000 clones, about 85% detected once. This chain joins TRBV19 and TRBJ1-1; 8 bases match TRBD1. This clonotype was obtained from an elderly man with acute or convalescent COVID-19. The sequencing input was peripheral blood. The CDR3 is CASSIVTGGAFF. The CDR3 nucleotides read TGTGCCAGTAGTATTGTTACAGGGGGAGCTTTCTTT. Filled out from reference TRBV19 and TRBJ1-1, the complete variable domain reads DGGITQSPKYLFRKEGQNVTLSCEQNLNHDAMYWYRQDPGQGLRLIYYSQIVNDFQKGDIAEGYSVSREKKESFPLTVTSAQKNPTAFYLCASSIVTGGAFFGQGTRLTVV.